The 29 T cell receptor beta chains presented below share a single source sample, sequenced in a study of T cell clones after liver transplantation. Only in-frame clones appear in the TCRdb table, and some are missing; sequencing was by immunoSEQ multiplex PCR. Among 95,000 to 110,000 clones listed, 80% to 90% were seen once. Sequencing used CD4+ T cells from blood, obtained around 49 months after liver transplant. The receptors come from a human patient who received a liver transplant. Some T cells may be graft donor cells.

This chain uses TRBV18 with TRBJ1-4, with 7 bases matching TRBD1. V gave up 3 bases and J gave up 8 bases; unmatched junction bases: 12. The CDR3 contains 16 residues. Germline assignment: CDR1 KGHSH and CDR2 LQKENI. The CDR3 region has the DNA TGTGCCAGCTCACCTGGCCCCACAGGGGAAGGGGAAAAACTGTTTTTT. Translated: CASSPGPTGEGEKLFF.

V gene TRBV18 combines with J gene TRBJ1-1, with D tentatively TRBD1 (5 bases). The V and J ends lost 1 base and 1 base respectively, with 13 bases between them. Per germline, CDR1 KGHSH and CDR2 LQKENI. This CDR3 spans 16 amino acids. The CDR3 region has the DNA TGTGCCAGCTCACCACTCGCACCCGGGGCGAACACTGAAGCTTTCTTT. This gives the protein CASSPLAPGANTEAFF.

The CDR3 here is CASSGLAGGPGEQYF. For the CDR3, the DNA is TGTGCCAGTAGTGGACTAGCGGGAGGGCCTGGCGAGCAGTACTTC. V is TRBV19 and J is TRBJ2-7; 15 nucleotides line up with TRBD2. The J segment lost 6 bases and the V segment lost 5 bases, leaving 5 bases of the junction unmatched. This CDR3 has 15 amino acids. The V gene's germline CDR1 is LNHDA and CDR2 SQIVND (reference sequence).

The V call is TRBV15, the J call TRBJ2-3, with a tentative D call TRBD1 (6 bases). CDR1 is LNHNV and CDR2 is YYDKDF in the germline V gene (reference sequence). This CDR3 contains 16 residues. The V end was cut by 3 bases, the J end by 3 bases, with 16 bases between. CDR3 coding DNA: TGTGCCACCAGCAGGGGCAGGGGCGTCGGGACAGATACGCAGTATTTT. Its protein is CATSRGRGVGTDTQYF.

The chain has TRBV14 and TRBJ1-4; D gene unclear. Per germline, CDR1 SGHDN and CDR2 FVKESK. This CDR3 spans 15 amino acids. Trimming shortened V by 0 bases and J by 3 bases, and 8 bases separated the two germline ends. CDR3 DNA sequence: TGTGCCAGCAGCCAAGATCTACAGCCTAATGAAAAACTGTTTTTT. Translating gives CASSQDLQPNEKLFF.

V gene TRBV19 combines with J gene TRBJ2-2; D gene uncertain. Trimming cost V 4 bases and J 5 bases, with 5 bases left between them. This CDR3 region has 12 residues. CDR1 is LNHDA and CDR2 is SQIVND in the germline V gene (reference sequence). The CDR3 spells CASSKTTGELFF. DNA of the CDR3: TGTGCCAGTAGTAAAACGACCGGGGAGCTGTTTTTT.

The chain links TRBV6-1 to TRBJ1-6, with no clear D. The length of the CDR3 is 13 residues. Between the trimmed V and J ends, which lost 10 bases and 7 bases, there was a span of 14 bases. The germline CDR1 and CDR2 sequences are MNHNS and SASEGT. The CDR3 DNA sequence: TGTGCCATAAGGGCCCAGCGGAATTCACCCCTCCACTTT. Its translation is CAIRAQRNSPLHF.

The chain has TRBV6-1 and TRBJ1-2; the D gene is possibly TRBD1 (5 bases). The CDR3 spans 13 residues. The V gene lost 7 bases and the J gene lost 5 bases, with 14 bases spanning the gap. Germline CDR1 MNHNS, CDR2 SASEGT. For the CDR3, the DNA is TGTGCCAGCATCCCTGGCAGGGATTATGGCTACACCTTC. It yields the protein CASIPGRDYGYTF.

This clone showed up just a few times. The chain is built from TRBV10-3 and TRBJ1-2; TRBD1 matches at 9 bases. V trimming: 10 bases; J trimming: 7 bases; junction bases outside the gene matches: 4. The CDR3 has 11 residues. Germline V gene sequence: CDR1 ENHRY, CDR2 SYGVKD. The CDR3, as DNA: TGTGCCACGACAGGGGGATTTGGCTACACCTTC. Amino acids: CATTGGFGYTF.

This chain connects TRBV28 to TRBJ1-1, with D uncertain. Trimming shortened V by 2 bases and J by 1 base, and 8 bases separated the two germline ends. CDR1 and CDR2 (germline): MDHEN, SYDVKM. The CDR3 is made up of 14 amino acids. The CDR3 nucleotides are TGTGCCAGCAGTTTAATCCAGCGGAACACTGAAGCTTTCTTT. It codes for CASSLIQRNTEAFF.

The CDR3 is CASSGDPGTTYNEQFF. CDR3 DNA: TGTGCCAGCAGCGGAGACCCCGGGACCACCTACAATGAGCAGTTCTTC. This chain uses TRBV9 with TRBJ2-1, with D tentatively TRBD1 or TRBD2 (5 bases each). This CDR3 comprises 16 residues. Germline CDR1 and CDR2: SGDLS and YYNGEE. V was pared by 3 bases and J by 2 bases, with 15 bases between.

The CDR3 loop is CASSYRDRESYEQYF. CDR3 DNA sequence: TGTGCCAGCAGTTACCGGGACAGGGAGTCCTACGAGCAGTACTTC. This chain joins TRBV5-4 and TRBJ2-7; TRBD1 aligns across 9 bases. Germline loops: CDR1 SGHNT, CDR2 YYREEE (reference sequence). The CDR3 consists of 15 residues. Losses at the gene ends were 5 bases for V and 1 base for J; bases not matched to a gene: 7.

As for this clone: Germline and junction disagree at one end, which may indicate a read error. The chain recombines TRBV27 with TRBJ1-5; D is undetermined. The germline CDR1 and CDR2 sequences are MNHEY and SMNVEV (reference sequence). This CDR3 has 14 amino acids. The CDR3 DNA follows: TGTGCCAGCGGTTTGACGGGTTTCAATCAGCCCCAGCATTTT. The encoded protein is CASGLTGFNQPQHF.

The rearrangement uses TRBV15 and TRBJ1-1; D might be TRBD1 (6 bases). Trimming cost V 8 bases and J 1 base, with 20 bases left between them. CDR3 length: 16 amino acids. CDR1 LNHNV and CDR2 YYDKDF come from the germline V gene (reference sequence). CDR3 protein: CATHGPGAIPNTEAFF. CDR3 nucleotides: TGTGCCACCCACGGGCCGGGGGCGATTCCGAACACTGAAGCTTTCTTT.

The chain joins TRBV7-8 to TRBJ1-5, with unresolved D. V was cut by 4 bases and J by 2 bases, with 12 bases left in between. In germline, CDR1 is SGHVS, CDR2 FQNEAQ. The CDR3 contains 15 residues. The CDR3 region has the DNA TGTGCCAGCAGCTCTTTTGGGGTCGGCAATCAGCCCCAGCATTTT. Its protein is CASSSFGVGNQPQHF.

The rearrangement joins TRBV4-1 to TRBJ2-3; the match to TRBD2 covers 9 bases. The CDR3 contains 17 residues. Trimming removed 0 bases from V and 5 bases from J; junction bases left unmatched: 9. The germline V gene encodes CDR1 MGHRA and CDR2 YSYEKL. CDR3 coding DNA: TGCGCCAGCAGCCAAGATGGAGCGGGGGGAGGAGGAGATACGCAGTATTTT. Encoded protein: CASSQDGAGGGGDTQYF.

The V call is TRBV2, the J call TRBJ2-1; D is perhaps TRBD1 (5 bases). The V end was cut by 5 bases, the J end by 3 bases, with 8 bases between. CDR3 length: 13 amino acids. Germline CDR1 is SNHLY and CDR2 is FYNNEI. The chain's CDR3 is CASSLGVYNEQFF. DNA of the CDR3: TGTGCCAGCAGTCTAGGGGTCTACAATGAGCAGTTCTTC.

This clone has more than one count but fewer than ten. The J gene is TRBJ1-1, the V gene TRBV19; 9 bases agree with TRBD1. V lost 5 bases, J lost 1 base, and 5 bases stayed unmatched. Germline V CDR1 and CDR2: LNHDA, SQIVND (reference sequence). CDR3 size: 15 residues. The CDR3 DNA follows: TGTGCCAGTAGTCCTCGGGACAGGGCGAACACTGAAGCTTTCTTT. It is translated as CASSPRDRANTEAFF.

This chain links TRBV11-2 with TRBJ1-5; the D gene is possibly TRBD1 (5 bases). This CDR3 is built from 15 residues. The germline V gene encodes CDR1 SGHAT and CDR2 FQNNGV. Trimming took 1 base from V and 3 from J, leaving 10 bases between them. The CDR3 sequence is CASSLGQGPNQPQHF. The CDR3 nucleotides are TGTGCCAGCAGCTTAGGGCAGGGACCCAATCAGCCCCAGCATTTT.

The genes are TRBV6-5 and TRBJ1-3, with a weak D call TRBD1 (5 bases). The CDR3 contains 15 residues. CDR1 and CDR2 (germline): MNHEY, SVGAGI. V was clipped by 0 bases and J by 3 bases, with 9 bases between them. CDR3: CASSYSGAVGNTIYF. CDR3 bases: TGTGCCAGCAGTTACTCAGGGGCGGTTGGAAACACCATATATTTT.

This clone occurred a few times. The chain is built from TRBV29-1 and TRBJ2-3, with no clear D. The V gene's germline CDR1 is SQVTM and CDR2 ANQGSEA. The CDR3 consists of 12 residues. V was clipped by 2 bases and J by 0 bases, with 3 bases between them. The CDR3 is CSVEFSTDTQYF. CDR3 DNA sequence: TGCAGCGTTGAATTTAGCACAGATACGCAGTATTTT.

V usage is TRBV11-2 and J usage is TRBJ1-1; D call uncertain. Germline V gene sequence: CDR1 SGHAT, CDR2 FQNNGV. Between the trimmed V and J ends, which lost 4 bases and 1 base, there was a span of 16 bases. The CDR3 runs 16 residues. CDR3 nucleotide sequence: TGTGCCAGCAGCTCCAAAGCCGGAGTCCCGAACACTGAAGCTTTCTTT. Amino acids: CASSSKAGVPNTEAFF.

The count of this clone is one. This chain uses TRBV6-1 with TRBJ2-2, with 8 bases that match TRBD1. From germline, CDR1 is MNHNS and CDR2 SASEGT. V shed 5 bases and J 4 bases; nucleotides not matched to a gene: 6. This CDR3 has 15 residues. The CDR3 DNA reads TGTGCCAGCAGTCGGACAGGGATGAGCACCGGGGAGCTGTTTTTT. It codes for CASSRTGMSTGELFF.

This clone was seen a single time. This chain uses TRBV5-4 with TRBJ1-1; D is uncertain. CDR1 is SGHNT and CDR2 is YYREEE in the germline V gene (reference sequence). V was cut by 5 bases and J by 0 bases, with 8 bases left in between. This CDR3 comprises 13 residues. The CDR3 DNA is TGTGCCAGCAGTTACCAGGTGAACACTGAAGCTTTCTTT. Translated, it gives CASSYQVNTEAFF.

The rearrangement links TRBV25-1 to TRBJ2-5; D possibly corresponds to TRBD1 (5 bases). The V end lost 4 bases, the J end lost 5 bases, and 14 bases lay between the germline ends. Germline V gene lookup returns CDR1 MGHDK and CDR2 SYGVNS. This CDR3 region has 14 residues. DNA for the CDR3: TGTGCCAGCAGTGTATCCAGGGCGTCGGAGACCCAGTACTTC. It specifies CASSVSRASETQYF. Full variable domain (missing parts from reference TRBV25-1 and TRBJ2-5): EADIYQTPRYLVIGTGKKITLECSQTMGHDKMYWYQQDPGMELHLIHYSYGVNSTEKGDLSSESTVSRIRTEHFPLTLESARPSHTSQYLCASSVSRASETQYFGPGTRLLVL.

This chain connects TRBV15 to TRBJ1-4, with TRBD1 as a possible D gene (5 bases). The CDR3 extends over 13 amino acids. Trimming removed 9 bases from V and 3 bases from J, with 11 bases in between. CDR1 is LNHNV and CDR2 is YYDKDF in the germline V gene (reference sequence). CDR3 residues: CATGGGANEKLFF. The DNA for the CDR3 is TGTGCCACTGGCGGGGGGGCTAATGAAAAACTGTTTTTT.

The chain links TRBV5-4 to TRBJ2-1; possible D gene TRBD1, 5 bases. CDR3 length equals 14 residues. With 0 bases removed from V and 2 bases from J, the gap between germline ends came to 6 bases. Per the germline V gene, CDR1 is SGHNT and CDR2 is YYREEE (reference sequence). CDR3 loop: CASSLETAYNEQFF. CDR3 DNA: TGTGCCAGCAGCTTGGAGACAGCCTACAATGAGCAGTTCTTC.

This chain connects TRBV28 to TRBJ2-7; TRBD2 aligns across 12 bases. CDR3 length equals 15 residues. V was clipped by 5 bases and J by 5 bases; unmatched bases: 7. In germline, CDR1 is MDHEN, CDR2 SYDVKM. DNA for the CDR3: TGTGCCAGCAGTCCCAGACTAGCGGGAGTAAACGAGCAGTACTTC. It yields the protein CASSPRLAGVNEQYF.

The chain recombines TRBV2 with TRBJ1-5, with D hard to call. The germline V gene has CDR1 SNHLY and CDR2 FYNNEI. V was pared by 7 bases and J by 2 bases, with 6 bases between. The length of the CDR3 is 12 residues. CDR3 DNA: TGTGCCAGCACAGAACGCAATCAGCCCCAGCATTTT. As protein: CASTERNQPQHF.